A single sample is the source of the 22 T cell receptor beta chains below, sequenced in a study of immune evolution from preneoplasia to lung adenocarcinoma. Assay: immunoSEQ multiplex PCR; the TCRdb copy retains only in-frame clones and omits some. The repertoire holds some 15,000 clones, with 80% as singletons. Sample: FFPE minimally invasive lung adenocarcinoma tissue. The receptors here all came from a person aged 65 to 85 with lung adenocarcinoma.

The chain combines TRBV4-2 with TRBJ1-1; D unclear. This CDR3 is built from 16 residues. Deletions cut 1 base from V and 5 bases from J, with 17 bases between. CDR1 LGHNA and CDR2 YNFKEQ come from the germline V gene. The CDR3 spells CASSQGELRKYTEAFF. CDR3 DNA: TGTGCCAGCAGCCAAGGGGAGTTAAGGAAATATACTGAAGCTTTCTTT.

The chain recombines TRBV2 with TRBJ1-3; possibly TRBD1 for D (6 bases). CDR1 SNHLY and CDR2 FYNNEI come from the germline V gene. V lost 8 bases and J lost 8, with 16 bases in between. CDR3 length: 13 residues. CDR3 sequence: CASAYRALDTIYF. Here the CDR3 DNA reads TGTGCCAGCGCGTACAGGGCCCTGGACACCATATATTTT. The whole variable domain, filled in from reference TRBV2 and TRBJ1-3, reads EPEVTQTPSHQVTQMGQEVILRCVPISNHLYFYWYRQILGQKVEFLVSFYNNEISEKSEIFDDQFSVERPDGSNFTLKIRSTKLEDSAMYFCASAYRALDTIYFGEGSWLTVV.

The chain is built from TRBV11-2 and TRBJ1-5; the match to TRBD1 covers 9 bases. V was pared by 5 bases and J by 6 bases, with 5 bases of the junction left unmatched. CDR1 is SGHAT and CDR2 is FQNNGV in the germline V gene. This CDR3 has 14 amino acids. CDR3 in amino acids: CASSPGTGFQPQHF. The CDR3 nucleotides read TGTGCCAGCAGCCCCGGGACAGGGTTTCAGCCCCAGCATTTT. The entire variable domain, with the rest obtained from reference TRBV11-2 and TRBJ1-5, is as follows: EAGVAQSPRYKIIEKRQSVAFWCNPISGHATLYWYQQILGQGPKLLIQFQNNGVVDDSQLPKDRFSAERLKGVDSTLKIQPAKLEDSAVYLCASSPGTGFQPQHFGDGTRLSIL.

The chain links TRBV19 to TRBJ2-2, with no clear D. Germline values: CDR1 LNHDA, CDR2 SQIVND (reference sequence). CDR3 size: 13 residues. Between the trimmed V and J ends, which lost 6 bases and 4 bases, there was a span of 9 bases. The chain's CDR3 is CASRRGGTGELFF. Here the CDR3 DNA reads TGTGCCAGTAGAAGAGGCGGCACCGGGGAGCTGTTTTTT.

The rearrangement links TRBV27 to TRBJ2-3; 7 bases map to TRBD2. This CDR3 is 14 amino acids long. Germline loops: CDR1 MNHEY, CDR2 SMNVEV (reference sequence). The V and J ends lost 2 bases and 9 bases, in that order; junction bases with no gene match: 8. The CDR3 DNA follows: TGTGCCAGCAGTTTAAGTCAACTAGCGCAAACGCAGTATTTT. Its protein is CASSLSQLAQTQYF.

The chain uses TRBV5-7 and TRBJ1-2; TRBD1 aligns across 7 bases. Being an ORF, TRBV5-7 has a function that is uncertain. This CDR3 is built from 15 residues. With V trimmed by 3 bases and J by 2 bases, 7 bases remained unmatched. The CDR3: CASSSLRQGNYGYTF. In DNA, the CDR3 is TGTGCCAGCAGCTCCCTACGACAGGGAAACTATGGCTACACCTTC.

The chain recombines TRBV6-5 with TRBJ2-3; the D gene is possibly TRBD2 (6 bases). The CDR3 totals 14 residues. Germline V gene data show CDR1 as MNHEY and CDR2 as SVGAGI. V lost 5 bases and J 2 bases, leaving 11 bases between the germline ends. The DNA for the CDR3 is TGTGCCAGCAGTCTCCGGGACTCCACAGATACGCAGTATTTT. It codes for CASSLRDSTDTQYF.

V is TRBV30 and J is TRBJ1-4; a weak D match, TRBD1 (5 bases). Germline V lookup: CDR1 GTSNPN, CDR2 SVGIG (reference sequence). The CDR3 extends over 14 amino acids. The ends were cut back, 5 bases at V and 2 bases at J, with 12 bases in the middle. CDR3 DNA sequence: TGTGCCTGGTCCAGAGGGACTACTAATGAAAAACTGTTTTTT. Translating it yields CAWSRGTTNEKLFF.

This clone was picked up a small number of times. The chain combines TRBV9 with TRBJ2-2, with 7 positions matching TRBD2. This CDR3 spans 15 amino acids. From germline, CDR1 is SGDLS and CDR2 YYNGEE. The V gene end was trimmed by 4 bases and the J gene end by 6 bases; junction bases not matched to a gene: 9. The chain's CDR3 is CASSFREVGAGELFF. CDR3 coding DNA: TGTGCCAGCAGCTTCCGGGAGGTCGGCGCCGGGGAGCTGTTTTTT.

Concerning this clone: Compared with germline, one end of the junction differs, possibly owing to a read error. The gene calls are TRBV9 and TRBJ2-7; a weak D match, TRBD1 (5 bases). Germline-derived CDR1 and CDR2 are SGDLS and YYNGEE. This CDR3 has 14 residues. The CDR3 nucleotides read TGTGCCAGCAGCGTAGGGGGCGGCTCCCACGAGCAGTACTTC. Translation gives CASSVGGGSHEQYF.

The chain carries TRBV18 and TRBJ2-1, with 7 bases identical to TRBD2. V was clipped by 3 bases and J by 1 base; unmatched bases: 9. Germline CDR1 and CDR2: KGHSH and LQKENI. This CDR3 comprises 17 residues. The CDR3 is CASSPAASGPSYNEQFF. CDR3 sequence (DNA): TGTGCCAGCTCACCGGCGGCTAGCGGCCCGTCCTACAATGAGCAGTTCTTC.

The CDR3 protein is CASSPGTTTGNTIYF. In DNA, the CDR3 is TGTGCCAGTAGTCCCGGGACAACCACTGGAAACACCATATATTTT. The chain has TRBV19 and TRBJ1-3; D perhaps matches TRBD1 (6 bases). This CDR3 is 15 amino acids long. V was shortened by 5 bases and J by 2 bases, with 13 bases between the two germline ends. Germline CDR1 and CDR2: LNHDA and SQIVND (reference sequence). Based on the CDR3 plus reference TRBV19 and TRBJ1-3, the full variable domain is DGGITQSPKYLFRKEGQNVTLSCEQNLNHDAMYWYRQDPGQGLRLIYYSQIVNDFQKGDIAEGYSVSREKKESFPLTVTSAQKNPTAFYLCASSPGTTTGNTIYFGEGSWLTVV.

The rearrangement uses TRBV10-3 and TRBJ2-5; weak D call: TRBD1 (6 bases). The CDR3 sequence is 14 residues long. Germline V lookup: CDR1 ENHRY, CDR2 SYGVKD. V was cut by 6 bases and J by 5 bases, with 16 bases left in between. CDR3 loop: CAIRPGEGIETQYF. CDR3 nucleotide sequence: TGTGCCATCAGGCCAGGGGAAGGGATCGAGACCCAGTACTTC.

J is TRBJ1-2 and V is TRBV28; 9 bases agree with TRBD1. J lost 2 bases, V lost 6 bases, and 1 base had no gene match. The V gene's germline CDR1 is MDHEN and CDR2 SYDVKM. CDR3 length: 13 amino acids. The CDR3 reads CASRGTGNYGYTF. As DNA, the CDR3 is TGTGCCAGCAGGGGGACAGGGAACTATGGCTACACCTTC.

The chain employs TRBV19 and TRBJ2-3; 8 bases map to TRBD1. Unmatched junction bases numbered 12, after V lost 9 bases and J lost 4 bases. The length of the CDR3 is 15 residues. Looked up from germline, CDR1 is LNHDA and CDR2 is SQIVND (reference sequence). CDR3 sequence reads: CASRARTGNADTQYF. Written as DNA, the CDR3 is TGTGCCAGCCGTGCCCGGACAGGGAACGCAGATACGCAGTATTTT.

This chain uses TRBV28 with TRBJ1-2; D is unclear. Trimming cost V 2 bases and J 4 bases, with 14 bases left between them. Germline lookup yields CDR1 MDHEN and CDR2 SYDVKM. There are 15 residues in the CDR3. CDR3 residues: CASSLIGGASYGYTF. CDR3 DNA: TGTGCCAGCAGTTTAATTGGCGGAGCAAGCTATGGCTACACCTTC.

V is TRBV5-1 and J is TRBJ1-4; no clear D gene. The germline CDR1 and CDR2 sequences are SGHRS and YFSETQ. The V end lost 4 bases, the J end lost 3 bases, and 10 bases lay between the germline ends. The CDR3 is 14 amino acids. CDR3 residues: CASSPVKANEKLFF. The CDR3 DNA is TGCGCCAGCAGCCCCGTCAAGGCTAATGAAAAACTGTTTTTT.

This chain links TRBV18 with TRBJ2-7; no clear D gene. The germline gives CDR1 KGHSH, CDR2 LQKENI. The length of the CDR3 is 13 residues. V dropped 3 bases and J dropped 3 bases, with 9 bases sitting between them. The CDR3 DNA reads as TGTGCCAGCTCACCTCACCGAGGCTACGAGCAGTACTTC. Translated: CASSPHRGYEQYF. Full variable domain (remainder filled in from reference TRBV18 and TRBJ2-7): NAGVMQNPRHLVRRRGQEARLRCSPMKGHSHVYWYRQLPEEGLKFMVYLQKENIIDESGMPKERFSAEFPKEGPSILRIQQVVRGDSAAYFCASSPHRGYEQYFGPGTRLTVT.

This clone appeared a single time. The chain couples TRBV19 to TRBJ1-4; TRBD1 matches at 7 bases. V dropped 9 bases and J dropped 5; count of bases not matched to a gene: 9. This CDR3 region has 14 residues. The germline V gene has CDR1 LNHDA and CDR2 SQIVND (reference sequence). In nucleotides, the CDR3 is TGTGCCAGCCAGACAGGGTGGGGGAATGAAAAACTGTTTTTT. Translating it yields CASQTGWGNEKLFF.

This chain links TRBV7-9 with TRBJ1-1, with 8 bases matching TRBD1. Germline V lookup: CDR1 SEHNR, CDR2 FQNEAQ (reference sequence). V shed 1 base and J 4 bases; nucleotides not matched to a gene: 5. This CDR3 is 15 amino acids long. CDR3 amino acids: CASSLGDRFFTEAFF. In DNA form, the CDR3 reads TGTGCCAGCAGCTTAGGGGACAGGTTTTTCACTGAAGCTTTCTTT.

This clone was picked up a small number of times. This chain connects TRBV5-4 to TRBJ2-2, with 13 bases matching TRBD2. The J segment lost 2 bases and the V segment lost 4 bases, leaving 2 bases of the junction unmatched. The CDR3 runs to 16 residues. Per the germline V gene, CDR1 is SGHNT and CDR2 is YYREEE (reference sequence). The CDR3 sequence is CASSQGLAGNTGELFF. CDR3 nucleotide sequence: TGTGCCAGCAGCCAGGGACTAGCGGGAAACACCGGGGAGCTGTTTTTT.

The chain carries TRBV29-1 and TRBJ2-2; no clear D gene. Germline CDR1 is SQVTM and CDR2 is ANQGSEA. V shed 4 bases and J shed 6 bases, with 12 bases lying between them. The CDR3 runs to 13 residues. In nucleotides, the CDR3 is TGCAGCGTTGTAAGAGAAAAGGCCGGGGAGCTGTTTTTT. This codes for CSVVREKAGELFF.